This TCR beta chain derives from a study of T-cell reconstitution after alpha-beta-depleted transplantation in children. This clonotype was observed at least ten times. Its antigen is currently unknown. Trimming left V 7 bases short and J 5 bases short, with 11 bases between. The CDR3 has 12 amino acids. Using unique molecular identifiers, the investigators prepared the TCRbeta library. MiXCR, run by TCRdb on the PCR reads, gives a single entry per CDR3 protein. The data hold 250,000 to 300,000 distinct CDR3 sequences, with about 9.4% observed a single time. Study-wide results and limits: T-cell numbers and diversity, one year after transplant, stemmed largely from T cells that were newly produced. For some patients, TCRbeta diversity was high at day 60 because of recipient T cells and thymic progenitors that survived. By about two months after transplant, alpha-beta T cells reportedly arose from several hundred graft clones that had expanded.

The TCR originated in a boy in the first two years of life with acute myeloid leukemia, due to receive a stem cell transplant. The rearrangement links TRBV12-3 or TRBV12-4 to TRBJ1-1, with D hard to call. The specimen was PBMCs, collected before TCRalphabeta/CD19-depleted stem cell transplant. CDR3 coding DNA: TGTGCCAGCACCAACTTCGGGACTGAAGCTTTCTTT. Protein sequence: CASTNFGTEAFF.